This passage covers 4 T cell receptor beta chains from one sample sequenced in a study of human T cells and chemical hapten exposure. Described time point: patch test 2, 6 weeks after DPC sensitization. Stated treatment: therapeutic diphenylcyclopropenone sensitization with weekly scalp DPC. Extraction of total RNA was performed on unfractionated whole blood. TCRdb re-analysed the RACE reads in MiXCR, keeping a single row per CDR3 protein. Of roughly 42,000 distinct CDR3 sequences detected, roughly 10% appear once; the ten largest clones hold 11% to 15%. This specimen consisted of whole blood, obtained in connection with sensitization to the hapten diphenylcyclopropenone (DPC). These receptors were collected from a woman in her 30s with alopecia areata. Some clones in this sample may be carry-over from other donors' samples.

The chain joins TRBV12-3 or TRBV12-4 to TRBJ2-5; 7 bases line up with TRBD1. The ends lost 6 bases at V and 4 bases at J; junction bases unmatched: 11. The CDR3 has 15 residues. CDR3 residues: CASSNPTGAGETQYF. CDR3 sequence (DNA): TGTGCCAGCAGCAACCCTACAGGGGCAGGAGAGACCCAGTACTTC.

There are many counts of this clonotype. The chain joins TRBV5-4 to TRBJ2-1, with 11 bases lining up with TRBD2. Germline V gene data show CDR1 as SGHNT and CDR2 as YYREEE (reference sequence). The V segment lost 4 bases and the J segment 4 bases; nucleotides outside the gene matches: 4. This CDR3 comprises 15 residues. The CDR3 bases are TGTGCCAGCAGCCCCGGGACTAGCGGTTACAATGAGCAGTTCTTC. This translates into CASSPGTSGYNEQFF.

There are many counts of this clonotype. The CDR3 DNA reads TGTGCCAGCAGCCCGTCGGTCAGCGGGGGCCGGAGCTCCTACAATGAGCAGTTCTTC. Its translation is CASSPSVSGGRSSYNEQFF. This chain uses TRBV7-9 with TRBJ2-1; 8 bases line up with TRBD2. The ends lost 5 bases at V and 0 bases at J; junction bases unmatched: 15. The CDR3 has 19 residues. CDR1 and CDR2 (germline): SEHNR, FQNEAQ (reference sequence).

This clonotype showed up many times. The V gene is TRBV4-2, the J gene TRBJ2-2; possible D gene TRBD2, 5 bases. Germline V lookup: CDR1 LGHNA, CDR2 YNFKEQ. Trimming shortened V by 4 bases and J by 1 base, and 16 bases separated the two germline ends. The CDR3 has 17 residues. CDR3 loop: CASSLVKSGWNTGELFF. The CDR3, as DNA: TGTGCCAGCAGCCTTGTTAAATCGGGATGGAACACCGGGGAGCTGTTTTTT.